This is a list of T cell receptor beta chains from one sample in a study of T cells in Graves' hyperthyroidism and ophthalmopathy. A single record per CDR3 protein comes from TCRdb applying MiXCR to the multiplex PCR reads. In the table there are under 350,000 distinct CDR3 sequences, about an eighth of which are singletons. The sequencing input was blood. Source of these receptors: a woman in her 30s with Graves' hyperthyroidism that later progressed to Graves' ophthalmopathy. Each CDR3 is given with its conserved first and last residue. The order of the fields is J gene, clone size, V gene, D gene, CDR3 DNA, CDR3 protein. The D gene is left open where the match is weak. Only some rows state a clone size, as once, few, many or a class for expanded clones.

>TRBJ2-7|-|TRBV7-9|-
TGTGCCAGCAGCTTCGGTCCCGGAAGGGGGTACGAGCAGTACTTC
CASSFGPGRGYEQYF
>TRBJ1-4|few|TRBV7-9|-
TGTGCCAGCAGCTTAGGGCCCTCCGAGCAAGGTGGAGAAAAACTGTTTTTT
CASSLGPSEQGGEKLFF
>TRBJ2-4|-|TRBV19|TRBD2
TGTGCCAGCGGCGGGGGGCTGGGTATGGAAAACATTCAGTACTTC
CASGGGLGMENIQYF
>TRBJ2-7|many|TRBV28|-
TGTGCCAGCAGCCCCCGGACAGCCCCTCTCTTCGAGCAGTACTTC
CASSPRTAPLFEQYF
>TRBJ2-7|many|TRBV7-9|-
TGTGCCAGCAGCCCGTGGACGGGGACCCACTACGAGCAGTACTTC
CASSPWTGTHYEQYF
>TRBJ1-3|few|TRBV5-5|-
TGTGCCAGCAGCTTTAATTCTGGAAACACCATATATTTT
CASSFNSGNTIYF
>TRBJ2-7|many|TRBV6-2/TRBV6-3|-
TGTGCCAGCAGTTACGAGGCGGGTACCTACGAGCAGTACTTC
CASSYEAGTYEQYF
>TRBJ2-7|few|TRBV4-3|-
TGCGCCAGCAGCCAAGTTCTCGGGGGAAGCTCCTACGAGCAGTACTTC
CASSQVLGGSSYEQYF
>TRBJ2-1|many|TRBV7-2|TRBD2
TGTGCCAGCAGCCCCGGGACTAGCGCCACGGGTGAGCAGTTCTTC
CASSPGTSATGEQFF
>TRBJ2-7|many|TRBV14|-
TGTGCCAGCAGCCAATTAAGTGCTAGCACCACGATCGGGCAGTACTTC
CASSQLSASTTIGQYF
>TRBJ1-1|once|TRBV7-2|TRBD1
TGTGCCAGCAGCTCGTTCTCGGACAGGATGAACACTGAAGCTTTCTTT
CASSSFSDRMNTEAFF
>TRBJ2-6|-|TRBV6-1|-
TGTGCCAGCAGTACCCAATCTGGGGCCAACGTCCTGACTTTC
CASSTQSGANVLTF
>TRBJ2-3|many|TRBV30|-
TGTGCCTGGAGTGTACTCGCAGATACGCAGTATTTT
CAWSVLADTQYF
>TRBJ2-5|few|TRBV20-1|-
TGCAGTGCTATAGGGTCGGGGGAGACCCAGTACTTC
CSAIGSGETQYF
>TRBJ2-5|many|TRBV12-3/TRBV12-4|-
TGTGCCAGCATCCAAAACGGGGCGGAACAAGAGACCCAGTACTTC
CASIQNGAEQETQYF
>TRBJ2-1|many|TRBV7-3|TRBD2
TGTGCCAGCAGCCCGTCTTTGCGGGAGGGCCTCTACAATGAGCAGTTCTTC
CASSPSLREGLYNEQFF
>TRBJ1-1|-|TRBV9|TRBD1
TGTGCCAGCAGCGCATTAACAGGGGATGGGGCTTTCTTT
CASSALTGDGAFF
>TRBJ2-1|many|TRBV3-1|-
TGTGCCAGCAGCCAATATCGGGATACCGGCGAGCAGTTCTTC
CASSQYRDTGEQFF
>TRBJ1-4|-|TRBV6-2/TRBV6-3|-
TGTGCCACCCTCTCCATGGGACACCTTAATGAAAAACTGTTTTTT
CATLSMGHLNEKLFF
>TRBJ2-7|many|TRBV7-2|TRBD2
TGTGCCAGCAGGCTACTAGCGGGAACCTACGAGCAGTACTTC
CASRLLAGTYEQYF
>TRBJ2-3|many|TRBV5-6|TRBD2
TGTGCCAGCAGTCACCCCGGGACTAGCGGGAGGAATACGCAGTATTTT
CASSHPGTSGRNTQYF
>TRBJ2-2|few|TRBV7-8|-
TGTGCCACCAAGTGGAACCCGGGACTCTCCTTTGGTGGCGGGGAGCTGTTTTTT
CATKWNPGLSFGGGELFF
>TRBJ2-1|many|TRBV27|TRBD1
TGTGCCAGCAGTTCCTATTTTGGACAGGGGAACTACAATGAGCAGTTCTTC
CASSSYFGQGNYNEQFF
>TRBJ2-2|few|TRBV27|-
TGTGCCAGCAGGAGTTGGACCGGGGAGCTGTTTTTT
CASRSWTGELFF
>TRBJ2-1|many|TRBV11-2|-
TGTGCCAGCAGCCCGGGGGACTCCGGCCATGAGCAGTTCTTC
CASSPGDSGHEQFF
>TRBJ2-7|-|TRBV28|-
TGTGCCAGCAGTTCCCCGGGGAACGAGCAGTACTTC
CASSSPGNEQYF
>TRBJ1-3|-|TRBV9|TRBD1
TGTGCCAGCAGCACAAGCGGGACAGGGGCTGGAAACACCATATATTTT
CASSTSGTGAGNTIYF
>TRBJ2-2|-|TRBV5-1|TRBD2
TGCGCCAGCAGCTTGGGCTTGGTAGCGGGAGTGTCCGGGGAGCTGTTTTTT
CASSLGLVAGVSGELFF
>TRBJ2-7|-|TRBV12-3/TRBV12-4|-
TGTGCCAGCAGTACTCAATCGGGCAGGGTCTATGAGCAGTACTTC
CASSTQSGRVYEQYF
>TRBJ2-1|many|TRBV7-2|-
TGTGCCACCCGACTAGTTTGGAGTGAGCAGTTCTTC
CATRLVWSEQFF
>TRBJ2-1|once|TRBV19|-
TGTGCCAGTAGTTCTAGCCTCTATGAGCAGTTCTTC
CASSSSLYEQFF
>TRBJ2-7|medium-sized|TRBV28|-
TGTGCCAGCACCTCAACCCCCGACGAGCAGTACTTC
CASTSTPDEQYF
>TRBJ2-3|many|TRBV5-1|-
TGCGCCAGCAGCTTGTTAGATACGCAGTATTTT
CASSLLDTQYF
>TRBJ2-5|-|TRBV5-1|TRBD1
TGCGCCAGCAGCTCGCCCGGGACAGGGGGCGCGGAGACCCAGTACTTC
CASSSPGTGGAETQYF
>TRBJ2-1|-|TRBV11-2|TRBD2
TGTGCCAGCAGCCTTACTAGCGGGAGTATTAATGAGCAGTTCTTC
CASSLTSGSINEQFF
>TRBJ2-7|many|TRBV12-3/TRBV12-4|-
TGTGCCAGCAGTAGAGACAGTCCCGAGCAGTACTTC
CASSRDSPEQYF
>TRBJ2-3|many|TRBV5-1|-
TGCGCCAGCAGCGCTCTAGGCTTAGATACGCAGTATTTT
CASSALGLDTQYF
>TRBJ1-2|many|TRBV30|TRBD1
TGTGCCTGGCGCATAAACTACAGGGGAGTGAGTGGCTACACCTTC
CAWRINYRGVSGYTF
>TRBJ2-7|many|TRBV10-3|TRBD2
TGTGCCATCAGTGAACTAGCGGGATCCTACGAGCAGTACTTC
CAISELAGSYEQYF
>TRBJ1-1|many|TRBV18|TRBD1
TGTGCCAGCTCACATACAGGGGGCAAGACTGAAGCTTTCTTT
CASSHTGGKTEAFF